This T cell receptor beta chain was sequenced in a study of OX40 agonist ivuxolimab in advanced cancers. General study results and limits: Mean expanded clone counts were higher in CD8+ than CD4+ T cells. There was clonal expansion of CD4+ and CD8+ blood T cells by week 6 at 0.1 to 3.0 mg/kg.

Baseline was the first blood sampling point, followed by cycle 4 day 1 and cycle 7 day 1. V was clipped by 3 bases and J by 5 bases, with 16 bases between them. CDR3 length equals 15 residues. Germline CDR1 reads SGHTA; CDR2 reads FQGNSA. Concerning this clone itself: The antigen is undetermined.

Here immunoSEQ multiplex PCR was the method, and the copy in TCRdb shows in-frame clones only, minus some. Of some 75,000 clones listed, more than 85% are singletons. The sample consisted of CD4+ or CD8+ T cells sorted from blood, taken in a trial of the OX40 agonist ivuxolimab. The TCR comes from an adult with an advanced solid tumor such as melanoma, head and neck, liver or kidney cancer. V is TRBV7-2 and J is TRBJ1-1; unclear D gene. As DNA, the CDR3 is TGTGCCAGCAGCTTGTTGAGGCTGACGGGTACTGAAGCTTTCTTT. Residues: CASSLLRLTGTEAFF.